This TCR beta chain was observed in a study of blood T cells in healthy people across ages. The CDR3 consists of 15 residues. Using a J-beta primer mix together with a sample-barcoded 5' primer, a second PCR was run for roughly 6 to 12 cycles. TCRdb re-called the 5' RACE reads with MiXCR, one entry per CDR3 protein. The table includes hundreds of thousands of distinct CDR3 sequences, over 25% detected once. These data were also filed under a second study, of T cells of mothers and their children. That work adds: Per mother, over 9.5 million TCR beta CDR3 reads were obtained; per child, roughly 2.8 million.

The chain is built from TRBV12-3 or TRBV12-4 and TRBJ2-5; D may be TRBD1 or TRBD2 (6 bases each). The tail of the sequence fits TRBJ2-1 better, so the J call may be wrong. Sequences were obtained from blood. The clonotype comes from a boy between 2 and 10 years old in good health. The CDR3 coding sequence is TGTGCCAGCAGTTTCGGCAGGGGAGGAGGCGATGAGCAGTTCTTC. Its protein product is CASSFGRGGGDEQFF.